The 19 T cell receptor beta chains reported below all come from one sample, sequenced in a study of cytomegalovirus exposure and HLA in healthy donors. PCR amplification relied on 60 Vbeta primers (plus 13 Jbeta primers). This table comes from immunoSEQ multiplex PCR, and its TCRdb copy is limited to in-frame clones, with some not included. This repertoire shows around 130,000 clones, approximately 83% found once; its top ten account for around 1.2%. Source material: PBMCs. Every receptor here comes from a girl aged 2 to 10 in good health and CMV-seronegative.

The chain has TRBV5-1 and TRBJ2-5, with 9 positions matching TRBD1. The trim removed 2 bases at V and 12 bases at J, leaving 8 bases unmatched. The CDR3 consists of 13 residues. Germline assignment: CDR1 SGHRS and CDR2 YFSETQ. The CDR3 nucleotides are TGCGCCAGCAGCTTATCAGGGGGACAGGGCGAGTACTTC. Its protein is CASSLSGGQGEYF. The variable domain in full, with the rest retrieved from reference TRBV5-1 and TRBJ2-5, is KAGVTQTPRYLIKTRGQQVTLSCSPISGHRSVSWYQQTPGQGLQFLFEYFSETQRNKGNFPGRFSGRQFSNSRSEMNVSTLELGDSALYLCASSLSGGQGEYFGPGTRLLVL.

In its sample, this clone was seen a few times. The chain carries TRBV29-1 and TRBJ2-1, with 11 nucleotides matching TRBD1. The CDR3 extends over 16 amino acids. Trimming at V came to 7 bases and at J to 4 bases, leaving 12 bases not matched to a gene. Germline assignment: CDR1 SQVTM and CDR2 ANQGSEA. CDR3 DNA sequence: TGCAGCGCCGACCGGGACAGGGGGGAGCCTTACAATGAGCAGTTCTTC. It specifies CSADRDRGEPYNEQFF.

This chain links TRBV19 with TRBJ2-2; D gene uncertain. Germline CDR1 and CDR2: LNHDA and SQIVND (reference sequence). CDR3 length equals 10 residues. V dropped 9 bases and J dropped 7 bases, with 6 bases sitting between them. CDR3 protein: CASGRGELFF. In nucleotides, the CDR3 is TGTGCCAGCGGTCGCGGGGAGCTGTTTTTT.

The chain is built from TRBV21-1 and TRBJ1-5; the D call TRBD1 from the table was never checked on the DNA. TRBV21-1 is termed a pseudogene. The CDR3 extends over 18 amino acids. Here the CDR3 DNA reads TGTGCCAGCAGCAAATTCCGGGACAGGGTGAATAGCAATCAGCCCCAGCATTTT. This sequence encodes CASSKFRDRVNSNQPQHF.

The chain's CDR3 is CASSQQGNTEAFF. CDR3 coding DNA: TGTGCCAGCAGCCAACAGGGGAACACTGAAGCTTTCTTT. The chain couples TRBV11-2 to TRBJ1-1, with D possibly being TRBD1 (6 bases). CDR3 length: 13 amino acids. CDR1 is SGHAT, CDR2 FQNNGV, per germline. The ends were cut back, 5 bases at V and 1 base at J, with 8 bases in the middle.

The chain has TRBV30 and TRBJ2-3, with D perhaps TRBD1 (6 bases). Per the germline V gene, CDR1 is GTSNPN and CDR2 is SVGIG (reference sequence). The V end lost 0 bases, the J end lost 9 bases, and 10 bases lay between the germline ends. The CDR3 has 12 residues. The CDR3 nucleotides read TGTGCCTGGAGTGTATGGACAGCAACGCAGTATTTT. Protein: CAWSVWTATQYF. The full variable domain, completed using reference TRBV30 and TRBJ2-3, is SQTIHQWPATLVQPVGSPLSLECTVEGTSNPNLYWYRQAAGRGLQLLFYSVGIGQISSEVPQNLSASRPQDRQFILSSKKLLLSDSGFYLCAWSVWTATQYFGPGTRLTVL.

This chain connects TRBV7-3 to TRBJ2-1, with 10 positions matching TRBD2. The germline gives CDR1 SGHTA, CDR2 FQGTGA. The CDR3 has 17 amino acids. V was pared by 5 bases and J by 0 bases, with 7 bases of the junction left unmatched. The CDR3 DNA sequence: TGTGCCAGCAGCGTGGGACTAGCGTTCAGCTCCTACAATGAGCAGTTCTTC. This gives the protein CASSVGLAFSSYNEQFF.

The V gene is TRBV28, the J gene TRBJ2-7; 7 bases match TRBD2. After removal of 9 bases from V and 3 bases from J, the junction contained 8 bases not matched to a gene. This CDR3 has 13 residues. Looked up from germline, CDR1 is MDHEN and CDR2 is SYDVKM. CDR3 nucleotides: TGTGCCAGTAAATGGGAGGGAAACTACGAGCAGTACTTC. Amino acid sequence: CASKWEGNYEQYF. The full variable domain, with the rest looked up from reference TRBV28 and TRBJ2-7, is DVKVTQSSRYLVKRTGEKVFLECVQDMDHENMFWYRQDPGLGLRLIYFSYDVKMKEKGDIPEGYSVSREKKERFSLILESASTNQTSMYLCASKWEGNYEQYFGPGTRLTVT.

The genes are TRBV7-6 and TRBJ2-7, with 9 bases matching TRBD1. Germline-derived CDR1 and CDR2 are SGHVS and FNYEAQ. V dropped 1 base and J dropped 3; count of bases not matched to a gene: 4. The CDR3 covers 15 residues. CDR3 bases: TGTGCCAGCAGCTTAGTACCGGGACAGGGCTACGAGCAGTACTTC. This gives the protein CASSLVPGQGYEQYF.

J is TRBJ1-2 and V is TRBV5-1, with D possibly being TRBD1 (6 bases). The germline gives CDR1 SGHRS, CDR2 YFSETQ. Between the trimmed V and J ends, which lost 0 bases and 4 bases, there was a span of 13 bases. The CDR3 is made up of 15 amino acids. CDR3 in amino acids: CASSLGGTPTYGYTF. CDR3 nucleotides: TGCGCCAGCAGCTTGGGGGGGACACCGACCTATGGCTACACCTTC.

The CDR3 region has the DNA TGCGCCAGCATGGCTAGCGGCCGCTACGAGCAGTACTTC. Translating it yields CASMASGRYEQYF. The chain recombines TRBV10-2 with TRBJ2-7; 7 bases align to TRBD2. This CDR3 comprises 13 residues. V was pared by 7 bases and J by 3 bases, with 6 bases of the junction left unmatched. CDR1 WSHSY and CDR2 SAAADI come from the germline V gene.

This chain uses TRBV7-2 with TRBJ1-6; 9 positions agree with TRBD1. The length of the CDR3 is 15 residues. The V and J ends lost 4 bases and 7 bases, in that order; junction bases with no gene match: 5. The germline gives CDR1 SGHTA, CDR2 FQGNSA. The CDR3 coding sequence is TGTGCCAGCAGCTCGGTAGGACAGGGGAATTCACCCCTCCACTTT. It codes for CASSSVGQGNSPLHF. The full variable domain, its missing parts supplied by reference TRBV7-2 and TRBJ1-6, is GAGVSQSPSNKVTEKGKDVELRCDPISGHTALYWYRQSLGQGLEFLIYFQGNSAPDKSGLPSDRFSAERTGGSVSTLTIQRTQQEDSAVYLCASSSVGQGNSPLHFGNGTRLTVT.

The chain is built from TRBV29-1 and TRBJ2-7; 7 positions match TRBD1. Germline V gene lookup returns CDR1 SQVTM and CDR2 ANQGSEA. The CDR3 contains 12 residues. Germline trimming cut 5 bases from V and 2 bases from J; bases unmatched to any gene: 3. CDR3 DNA sequence: TGCAGCGTTAGACAGGGAACCTACGAGCAGTACTTC. Its protein product is CSVRQGTYEQYF.

This clone was detected only once. This chain links TRBV5-1 with TRBJ2-1, with 12 nucleotides matching TRBD2. V trimming: 3 bases; J trimming: 4 bases; junction bases outside the gene matches: 11. Germline V gives CDR1 SGHRS, CDR2 YFSETQ. The CDR3 runs to 18 residues. CDR3 nucleotides: TGCGCCAGCAGCTCGACTAGCGGGAGTCTCTCTTCTTACAATGAGCAGTTCTTC. It specifies CASSSTSGSLSSYNEQFF.

Here the CDR3 reads CASSLMGGDTGFGYGYTF. The CDR3 DNA sequence: TGTGCCAGCAGCTTAATGGGGGGGGATACAGGGTTTGGCTATGGCTACACCTTC. The rearrangement links TRBV7-9 to TRBJ1-2; tentative D call: TRBD1 (6 bases). Germline CDR1 is SEHNR and CDR2 is FQNEAQ (reference sequence). V was trimmed by 2 bases and J by 4 bases, leaving 23 bases between them. The CDR3 has 18 residues.

CDR3: CASSLGVRDYGYTF. The CDR3 bases are TGTGCCAGCAGCTTAGGGGTCAGGGACTATGGCTACACCTTC. The genes are TRBV7-9 and TRBJ1-2; possibly TRBD1 for D (5 bases). The ends were cut back, 1 base at V and 3 bases at J, with 9 bases in the middle. The germline V gene has CDR1 SEHNR and CDR2 FQNEAQ (reference sequence). There are 14 residues in the CDR3.

This chain links TRBV27 with TRBJ2-1; tentatively, D is TRBD1 (5 bases). Germline assignment: CDR1 MNHEY and CDR2 SMNVEV (reference sequence). The CDR3 is 14 amino acids. Trimming left V 5 bases short and J 7 bases short, with 15 bases between. Written as DNA, the CDR3 is TGTGCCAGCAGTCTTACCTCAGGGCCGAATGAGCAGTTCTTC. Its translation is CASSLTSGPNEQFF.

V and J are TRBV29-1 and TRBJ1-3; TRBD1 matches at 7 bases. V shed 5 bases and J 6 bases; nucleotides not matched to a gene: 13. In germline, CDR1 is SQVTM, CDR2 ANQGSEA. The CDR3 is 15 residues long. DNA for the CDR3: TGCAGCGTTTTGCTATCAGGGACAGCGCAAAACACCATATATTTT. Its protein is CSVLLSGTAQNTIYF.

This chain links TRBV7-3 with TRBJ1-2, with D tentatively TRBD1 (5 bases). CDR3 size: 16 residues. The germline CDR1 and CDR2 sequences are SGHTA and FQGTGA. Trimming left V 5 bases short and J 5 bases short, with 21 bases between. As DNA, the CDR3 is TGTGCCAGCAGCCCACAGTGGGACTACAAGAGGTATGGCTACACCTTC. It yields the protein CASSPQWDYKRYGYTF.